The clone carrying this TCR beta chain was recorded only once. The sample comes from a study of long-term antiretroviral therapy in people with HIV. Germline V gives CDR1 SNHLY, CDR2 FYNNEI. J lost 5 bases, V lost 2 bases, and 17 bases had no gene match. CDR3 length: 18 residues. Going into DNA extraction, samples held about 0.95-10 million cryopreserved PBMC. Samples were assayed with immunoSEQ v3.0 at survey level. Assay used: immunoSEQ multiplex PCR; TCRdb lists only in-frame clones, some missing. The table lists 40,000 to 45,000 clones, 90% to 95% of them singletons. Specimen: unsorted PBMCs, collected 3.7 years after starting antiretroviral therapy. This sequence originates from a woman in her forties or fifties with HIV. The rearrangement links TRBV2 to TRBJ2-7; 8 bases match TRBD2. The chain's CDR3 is CASSEIRAGGSPRDEQYF. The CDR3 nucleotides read TGTGCCAGCAGTGAAATCCGGGCGGGGGGCTCTCCTAGGGACGAGCAGTACTTC.